Sequencing of this TCR beta chain was carried out in a study of T cell responses to AZD1222 COVID-19 vaccine. Whole-study findings and limits: Just a handful of people given AZD1222 tested seropositive at baseline. Mapped onto spike, vaccine-associated CD4 TCRs spanned it and were dominant at 160-218 and 743-854. The study found Spike-specific TCR breadth and depth rose after two AZD1222 doses.

For this clone: The antigen is unknown.

V dropped 5 bases and J dropped 2 bases, with 9 bases sitting between them. The CDR3 is made up of 13 amino acids. Generated by immunoSEQ multiplex PCR, the TCRdb table keeps only in-frame clones and is missing some. The profile covers some 97,000 clones, with 85% to 90% appearing a single time and approximately 3% taken by the ten largest. The rearrangement joins TRBV12-3 or TRBV12-4 to TRBJ1-1; D is undetermined. Sequencing used peripheral blood, obtained on day 0 of AZD1222 vaccination. The source is an adult in good health. The CDR3 loop is CASSMTDNTEAFF. The CDR3 DNA sequence: TGTGCCAGCAGTATGACTGACAACACTGAAGCTTTCTTT.